This T cell receptor (beta chain) originates from a study of T-cell memory formation after mild COVID-19. TCRdb processed the 5' RACE reads anew with MiXCR; each CDR3 protein has one entry. The table shows 580,000 or so distinct CDR3 sequences, with approximately 15% occurring only once. With 0 bases removed from V and 0 bases from J, the gap between germline ends came to 11 bases. This CDR3 contains 16 residues. Germline CDR1 reads DFQATT; CDR2 reads SNEGSKA (reference sequence). The V call is TRBV20-1, the J call TRBJ1-4, with unresolved D. What was sequenced was PBMCs or a T cell subset sorted from them (not recorded which). The origin of this receptor is an adult woman who had mild COVID-19 (a few samples of this study predate the infection). Cell type and time point are not known. CDR3 sequence: CSARERADTTNEKLFF. CDR3 DNA: TGCAGTGCTAGAGAACGGGCGGATACAACTAATGAAAAACTGTTTTTT.